This TCR beta chain was sequenced for a study of metastatic and nonmetastatic thyroid tumors. The wider study: Across peripheral blood and tumor or nodule tissue samples taken from malignant and benign thyroid patients, the repertoires were compared with one another.

V was clipped by 6 bases and J by 2 bases, with 13 bases between them. Germline CDR1 and CDR2: MNHNS and SASEGT. The CDR3 covers 15 residues. Ten or more counts support this clone. Its target is not known. Patients had received no treatment of any kind before thyroid surgery. Original processing methods: In papillary thyroid cancer, a distant-metastasis classifier was built using CDR3 differences across clinicopathological groups. TCRdb re-analyzed the PCR reads through MiXCR. V and J calls and clone size were set by TCRdb, not the authors. The data show about 93,000 clones, with roughly 13% seen just once and approximately 10% held by the top ten. General study points: Compared with benign nodules, malignant thyroid tumors were reported to have significantly higher TCR beta diversity in both blood and tumor.

Sequenced sample: blood. This sequence originates from a female donor with papillary thyroid cancer or a benign thyroid nodule (not recorded which). Some clones in this sample may be carry-over from other donors' samples. V and J are TRBV6-1 and TRBJ2-2; perhaps D is TRBD1 or TRBD2 (6 bases each). The CDR3 DNA follows: TGTGCCAGCAGCCGGAGGGGGGCTAACACCGGGGAGCTGTTTTTT. Protein product: CASSRRGANTGELFF.